This T cell receptor beta chain was sequenced during a study of T cell changes during pregnancy in multiple sclerosis (dated by TCRdb to about 2019). Broadly, across the study: The study examined how the T cell repertoire changed over the course of pregnancy in women with multiple sclerosis.

In its sample, this clone was seen once. Its antigen remains undetermined. No quality values exist for individual bases; no much larger clone is one base distant. Ends trimmed: V by 3 bases, J by 0 bases; bases unmatched to a gene: 10. The germline V gene (reference sequence) gives CDR1 as LNHDA and CDR2 as SQIVND. The CDR3 runs 17 amino acids, cysteine and phenylalanine included. Just the 51-base CDR3 DNA is kept, in frame starting at base 1. The protocol used for the library was the immunoSEQ multiplex PCR assay. Not all clones reach the TCRdb copy of this immuneACCESS table, which keeps in-frame sequences only. Checked studies attribute under half of the gap to unresolved V genes and leave the rest unexplained. Across this sample there are roughly 40,000 clones, with about 89% seen only once. Roughly 0.5% of the sample comes from the top ten.

The sequenced sample was CD4+ T cells from peripheral blood mononuclear cells, obtained in the first trimester of pregnancy. The TCR was taken from a female donor with multiple sclerosis, enrolled in a pregnancy study. The chain couples TRBV19 to TRBJ2-7, with 8 bases matching TRBD1. For the CDR3, the sequence is CASSMGINRGVSYEQYF. The nucleotides are TGTGCCAGTAGTATGGGGATTAACAGGGGGGTCTCCTACGAGCAGTACTTC.